The clone carrying this TCR beta chain was seen once. Antigen: not known. These data come from a study of OX40 agonist ivuxolimab in advanced cancers. Study summary: The patients' treatment was ivuxolimab, an agonistic anti-OX40 (CD134) antibody. Study results and limitations: Relative to CD4+ cells, CD8+ T cells on average had more expanded clones.

Sequencing was performed with immunoSEQ multiplex PCR; in TCRdb, only in-frame clones are kept and a portion is missing. Of about 84,000 clones in the sample, around four fifths were seen once. The CDR3 length is 15 residues. The V and J ends lost 7 bases and 5 bases, in that order; junction bases with no gene match: 8. Germline assignment: CDR1 MRHNA and CDR2 SNTAGT. The chain uses TRBV6-4 and TRBJ1-6, with 7 bases that match TRBD1. This TCR was sampled from an adult with an advanced solid tumor such as melanoma, head and neck, liver or kidney cancer. The sequences come from CD4+ or CD8+ T cells sorted from blood, collected in a trial of the OX40 agonist ivuxolimab. The CDR3 DNA reads TGTGCCAGCAATCTACAGGGGATAAATAATTCACCCCTCCACTTT. It translates to CASNLQGINNSPLHF.